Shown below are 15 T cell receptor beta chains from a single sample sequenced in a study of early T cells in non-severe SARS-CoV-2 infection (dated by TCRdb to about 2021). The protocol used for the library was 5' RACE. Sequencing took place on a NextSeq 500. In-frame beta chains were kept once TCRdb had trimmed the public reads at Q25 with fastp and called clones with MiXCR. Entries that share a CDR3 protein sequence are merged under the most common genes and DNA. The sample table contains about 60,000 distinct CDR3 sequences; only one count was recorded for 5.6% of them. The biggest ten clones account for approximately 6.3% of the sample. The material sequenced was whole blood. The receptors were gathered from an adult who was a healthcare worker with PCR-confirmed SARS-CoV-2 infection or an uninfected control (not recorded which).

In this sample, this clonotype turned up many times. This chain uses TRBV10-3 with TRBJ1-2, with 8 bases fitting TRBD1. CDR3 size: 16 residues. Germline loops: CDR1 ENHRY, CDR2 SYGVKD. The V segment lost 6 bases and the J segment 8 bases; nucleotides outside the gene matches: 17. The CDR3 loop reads CAISGTGEQRGEGYTF. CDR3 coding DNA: TGTGCCATCAGCGGGACAGGAGAGCAACGTGGCGAGGGCTACACCTTC.

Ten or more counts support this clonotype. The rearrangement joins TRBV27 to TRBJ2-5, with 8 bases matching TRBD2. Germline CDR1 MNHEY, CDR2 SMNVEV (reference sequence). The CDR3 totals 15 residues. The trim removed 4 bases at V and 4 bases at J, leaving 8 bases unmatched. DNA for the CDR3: TGTGCCAGCAGTTCCAGTAGCGGGGCGGTAGAGACCCAGTACTTC. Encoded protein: CASSSSSGAVETQYF.

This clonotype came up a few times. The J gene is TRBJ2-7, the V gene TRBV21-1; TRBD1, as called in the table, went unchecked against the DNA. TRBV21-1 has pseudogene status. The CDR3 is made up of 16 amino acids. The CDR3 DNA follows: TGTGCCAGCAGCGACCACGAGAGACCCACGGGGCACGAGCAGTACTTC. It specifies CASSDHERPTGHEQYF.

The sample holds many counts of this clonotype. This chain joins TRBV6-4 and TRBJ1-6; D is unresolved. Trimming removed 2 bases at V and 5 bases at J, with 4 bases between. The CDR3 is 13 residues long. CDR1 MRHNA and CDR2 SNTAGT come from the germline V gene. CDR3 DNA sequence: TGTGCCAGCAGTGACAGGGATAATTCACCCCTCCACTTT. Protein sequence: CASSDRDNSPLHF.

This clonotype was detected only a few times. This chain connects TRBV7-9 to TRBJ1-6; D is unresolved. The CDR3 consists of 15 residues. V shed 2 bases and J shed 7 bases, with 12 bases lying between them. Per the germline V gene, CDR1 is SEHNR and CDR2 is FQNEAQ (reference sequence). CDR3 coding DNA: TGTGCCAGCAGCTTATCGGCGCAGAGAAATTCACCCCTCCACTTT. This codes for CASSLSAQRNSPLHF.

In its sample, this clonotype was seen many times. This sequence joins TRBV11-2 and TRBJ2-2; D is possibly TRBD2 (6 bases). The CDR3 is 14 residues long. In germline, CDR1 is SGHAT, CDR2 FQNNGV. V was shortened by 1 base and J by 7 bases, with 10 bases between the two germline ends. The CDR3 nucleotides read TGTGCCAGCAGCTTAGTAAGGGAGGTCGGGGAGCTGTTTTTT. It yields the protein CASSLVREVGELFF.

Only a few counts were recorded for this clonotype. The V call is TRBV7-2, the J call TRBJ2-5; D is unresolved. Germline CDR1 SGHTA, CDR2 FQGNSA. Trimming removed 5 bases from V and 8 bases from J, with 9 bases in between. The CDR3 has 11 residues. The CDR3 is CASSSQRTQYF. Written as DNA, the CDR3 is TGTGCCAGCAGCAGTCAACGCACCCAGTACTTC. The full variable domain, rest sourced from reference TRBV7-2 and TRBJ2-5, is GAGVSQSPSNKVTEKGKDVELRCDPISGHTALYWYRQSLGQGLEFLIYFQGNSAPDKSGLPSDRFSAERTGGSVSTLTIQRTQQEDSAVYLCASSSQRTQYFGPGTRLLVL.

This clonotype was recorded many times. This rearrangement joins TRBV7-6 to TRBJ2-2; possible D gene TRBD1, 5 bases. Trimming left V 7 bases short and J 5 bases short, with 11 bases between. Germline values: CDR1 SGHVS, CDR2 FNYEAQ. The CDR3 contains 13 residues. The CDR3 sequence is CASTTGDTGELFF. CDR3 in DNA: TGTGCCAGCACCACAGGAGATACCGGGGAGCTGTTTTTT.

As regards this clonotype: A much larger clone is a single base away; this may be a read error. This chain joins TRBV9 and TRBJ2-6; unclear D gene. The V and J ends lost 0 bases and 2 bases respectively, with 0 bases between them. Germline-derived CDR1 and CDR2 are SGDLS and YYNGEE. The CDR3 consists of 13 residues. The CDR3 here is CASSVAGANVLTF. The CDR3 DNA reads TGTGCCAGCAGCGTAGCTGGGGCCAACGTCCTGACTTTC.

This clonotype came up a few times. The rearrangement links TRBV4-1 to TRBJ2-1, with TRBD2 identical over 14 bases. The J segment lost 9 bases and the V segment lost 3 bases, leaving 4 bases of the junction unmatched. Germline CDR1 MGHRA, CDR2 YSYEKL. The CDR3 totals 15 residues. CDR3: CASSQGLAGAGEQFF. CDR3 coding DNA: TGCGCCAGCAGCCAGGGACTAGCGGGAGCGGGTGAGCAGTTCTTC.

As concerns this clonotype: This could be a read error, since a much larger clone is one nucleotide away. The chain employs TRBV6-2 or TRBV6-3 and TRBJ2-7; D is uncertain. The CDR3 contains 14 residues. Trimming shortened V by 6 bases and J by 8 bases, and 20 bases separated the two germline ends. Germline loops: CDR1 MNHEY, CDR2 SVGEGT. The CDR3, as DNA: TGTGCCAGCAGCTCCCTCGGACCGCTTTCGAAGCAGTACTTC. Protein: CASSSLGPLSKQYF.

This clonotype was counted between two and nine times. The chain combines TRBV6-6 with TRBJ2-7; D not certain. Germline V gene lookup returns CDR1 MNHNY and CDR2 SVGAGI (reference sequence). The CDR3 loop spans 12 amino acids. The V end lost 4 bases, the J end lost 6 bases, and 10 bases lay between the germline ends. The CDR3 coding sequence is TGTGCCAGCAGTTCGAGTGTACGCGAGCAGTACTTC. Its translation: CASSSSVREQYF.

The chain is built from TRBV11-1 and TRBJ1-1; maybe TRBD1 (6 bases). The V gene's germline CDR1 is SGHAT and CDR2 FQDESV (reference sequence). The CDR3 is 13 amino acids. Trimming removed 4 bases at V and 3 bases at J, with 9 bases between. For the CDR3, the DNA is TGTGCCAGCAGCTATGGACAGCACACTGAAGCTTTCTTT. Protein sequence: CASSYGQHTEAFF.

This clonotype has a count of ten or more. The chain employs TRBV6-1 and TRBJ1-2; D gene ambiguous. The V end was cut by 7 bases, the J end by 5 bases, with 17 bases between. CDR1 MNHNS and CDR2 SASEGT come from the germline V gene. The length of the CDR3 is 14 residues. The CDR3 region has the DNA TGTGCCAGCACCAAAACGGGCTCCCTATATGGCTACACCTTC. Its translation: CASTKTGSLYGYTF.

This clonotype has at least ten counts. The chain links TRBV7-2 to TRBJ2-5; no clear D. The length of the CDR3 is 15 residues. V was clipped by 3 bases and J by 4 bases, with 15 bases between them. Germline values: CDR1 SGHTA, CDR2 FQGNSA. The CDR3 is CASSFTPWYGETQYF. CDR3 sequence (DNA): TGTGCCAGCAGCTTCACCCCTTGGTATGGAGAGACCCAGTACTTC.